One sample yielded the 10 T cell receptor beta chains listed below, sequenced in a study of identical twins (dated by TCRdb to 2016 to 2017). Library construction relied on 5' RACE. Sequencing instrument: Illumina HiSeq 2000. TCRdb reworked the public reads: Q25 trimming with fastp, MiXCR clone assembly, productive beta chains retained. Every CDR3 protein is listed once, alongside the most common genes and DNA of its rows. For this sample there are under 250,000 distinct CDR3 sequences; 6% to 9% appear just once. The ten largest account for 1.9% of the sample. These same records also appear under a second study, on yellow fever vaccine responses in identical twins.

The source material was memory (CD45RO+) T cells sorted from blood. This specimen's cell subset or site label, per the study, means: CD45RO+ enriched T cells. The source is a woman under 30 in good health.

The CDR3 sequence: CASSSFGRGGWNEQFF. DNA of the CDR3: TGTGCCAGCAGCTCCTTCGGGCGGGGGGGATGGAATGAGCAGTTCTTC. The genes are TRBV7-2 and TRBJ2-1; 9 bases fit TRBD2. The germline gives CDR1 SGHTA, CDR2 FQGNSA. The ends lost 4 bases at V and 7 bases at J; junction bases unmatched: 11. This CDR3 is built from 16 residues.

The V call is TRBV2, the J call TRBJ1-1, with a possible D match to TRBD1 (6 bases). The germline CDR1 and CDR2 sequences are SNHLY and FYNNEI. The CDR3 runs 14 residues. V was pared by 2 bases and J by 0 bases, with 7 bases between. The CDR3 sequence is CASSEKGVNTEAFF. The CDR3 coding sequence is TGTGCCAGCAGTGAAAAGGGGGTGAACACTGAAGCTTTCTTT.

This clonotype was observed at least ten times. The chain links TRBV12-3 or TRBV12-4 to TRBJ2-7; D is unresolved. V lost 3 bases and J lost 2, with 5 bases in between. This CDR3 has 12 amino acids. CDR3 sequence (DNA): TGTGCCAGCAGTTTGGATACCTACGAGCAGTACTTC. Its translation: CASSLDTYEQYF.

This clonotype showed up just a few times. The chain combines TRBV7-2 with TRBJ2-1; D may be TRBD1 (7 bases). The CDR3 contains 12 residues. Trimming cost V 10 bases and J 6 bases, with 13 bases left between them. Germline CDR1 SGHTA, CDR2 FQGNSA. For the CDR3, the DNA is TGTGCCACATTGCAGGGGGGCAATGAGCAGTTCTTC. It codes for CATLQGGNEQFF. The full variable domain, rest sourced from reference TRBV7-2 and TRBJ2-1, is GAGVSQSPSNKVTEKGKDVELRCDPISGHTALYWYRQSLGQGLEFLIYFQGNSAPDKSGLPSDRFSAERTGGSVSTLTIQRTQQEDSAVYLCATLQGGNEQFFGPGTRLTVL.

This clonotype was recorded only once. The J gene is TRBJ2-3, the V gene TRBV21-1. TRBV21-1 is a listed pseudogene. The CDR3 covers 16 residues. CDR3: CASSKGVFKETDTQYF. CDR3 nucleotides: TGTGCCAGCAGCAAAGGAGTTTTTAAGGAGACAGATACGCAGTATTTT.

In its sample, this clonotype was seen many times. The chain couples TRBV10-3 to TRBJ2-3; perhaps TRBD2 as D (6 bases). Germline V gene sequence: CDR1 ENHRY, CDR2 SYGVKD. V lost 8 bases to trimming and J lost 2 bases, with 14 bases between them. This CDR3 spans 14 amino acids. As DNA, the CDR3 is TGTGCCATCGGAGGGGAGAGGACCACAGATACGCAGTATTTT. This translates into CAIGGERTTDTQYF.

There are many counts of this clonotype. The V call is TRBV7-2, the J call TRBJ2-2, with 9 bases matching TRBD2. The junction had 11 bases not matched to a gene; V was cut back by 6 bases and J by 6 bases. CDR1 SGHTA and CDR2 FQGNSA come from the germline V gene. CDR3 length: 16 residues. This CDR3 reads CASSPTSGLRPGELFF. The CDR3 nucleotides read TGTGCCAGCAGTCCGACTAGCGGCCTCCGCCCCGGGGAGCTGTTTTTT.

V usage is TRBV5-1 and J usage is TRBJ2-1; TRBD2 matches 7 bases. Germline CDR1 and CDR2: SGHRS and YFSETQ. J was trimmed by 7 bases and V by 3 bases; bases with no gene match: 10. The CDR3 is made up of 15 amino acids. The CDR3 loop is CASSSLTSTSNEQFF. The CDR3 DNA sequence: TGCGCCAGCAGCTCCCTGACTAGCACTAGTAATGAGCAGTTCTTC.

The genes are TRBV28 and TRBJ2-1; 9 bases line up with TRBD2. CDR3 length: 15 residues. The germline V gene has CDR1 MDHEN and CDR2 SYDVKM. V shed 5 bases and J 10 bases; nucleotides not matched to a gene: 12. The CDR3 nucleotides read TGTGCCAGCAGTGGCGGGGGGGGGGAGGTGCGGGAGCAGTTCTTC. Translated: CASSGGGGEVREQFF. Full variable domain (rest looked up from reference TRBV28 and TRBJ2-1): DVKVTQSSRYLVKRTGEKVFLECVQDMDHENMFWYRQDPGLGLRLIYFSYDVKMKEKGDIPEGYSVSREKKERFSLILESASTNQTSMYLCASSGGGGEVREQFFGPGTRLTVL.

Many counts were recorded for this clonotype. The chain couples TRBV6-1 to TRBJ2-7; TRBD2 matches at 11 bases. Germline trimming cut 5 bases from V and 2 bases from J; bases unmatched to any gene: 5. The CDR3 is made up of 15 amino acids. The germline V gene has CDR1 MNHNS and CDR2 SASEGT. The CDR3 coding sequence is TGTGCCAGCAGTCCCCTAGCGGGAGGCCCCTACGAGCAGTACTTC. Amino acids: CASSPLAGGPYEQYF.